The 32 T cell receptor beta chains below were found in one sample sequenced in a study of blood T cell repertoires in COVID-19. The data were produced by immunoSEQ multiplex PCR, yet TCRdb's version contains in-frame clones alone and is incomplete. Here the sample spans about 140,000 clones, 75% to 90% being singletons. Sequencing was performed on PBMCs or T cells enriched from blood (not recorded which). Receptor source: a man between 50 and 59 years old who had recovered from COVID-19.

The V and J genes are TRBV5-1 and TRBJ2-7; 7 positions match TRBD2. In germline, CDR1 is SGHRS, CDR2 YFSETQ. This CDR3 has 16 amino acids. With V trimmed by 0 bases and J by 1 base, 7 bases remained unmatched. CDR3 amino acids: CASSLAQASGSYEQYF. The CDR3 region has the DNA TGCGCCAGCAGCTTGGCCCAGGCTAGCGGTTCCTACGAGCAGTACTTC.

The rearrangement joins TRBV2 to TRBJ2-5, with TRBD2 matching 7 bases. The CDR3 is made up of 13 amino acids. J gave up 5 bases and V 3 bases, and 3 bases lay outside the gene matches. CDR1 and CDR2 (germline): SNHLY, FYNNEI. The CDR3 nucleotides are TGTGCCAGCAGTGACGGGCGGGGGGAGACCCAGTACTTC. Encoded protein: CASSDGRGETQYF.

The rearrangement uses TRBV7-2 and TRBJ2-7; 14 bases align to TRBD2. Germline trimming cut 5 bases from V and 4 bases from J; bases unmatched to any gene: 4. Per germline, CDR1 SGHTA and CDR2 FQGNSA. The length of the CDR3 is 15 residues. CDR3 loop: CASSPGTSGSYEQYF. The CDR3 bases are TGTGCCAGCAGCCCCGGGACTAGCGGGAGTTACGAGCAGTACTTC.

This clone has a single count. This specimen includes other DNA sequences encoding the same CDR3. This sequence joins TRBV18 and TRBJ1-1; tentatively, D is TRBD1 (5 bases). This CDR3 is built from 14 residues. Per germline, CDR1 KGHSH and CDR2 LQKENI. Deletions cut 6 bases from V and 3 bases from J, with 14 bases between. The CDR3: CASSPTGGDTEAFF. CDR3 nucleotide sequence: TGTGCCAGCTCGCCGACGGGGGGGGACACTGAAGCTTTCTTT.

V and J are TRBV7-9 and TRBJ2-5; D may be TRBD1 (6 bases). This CDR3 is 15 amino acids long. The V gene lost 3 bases and the J gene lost 5 bases, with 16 bases spanning the gap. The V gene's germline CDR1 is SEHNR and CDR2 FQNEAQ (reference sequence). The CDR3: CASSFGTGDTETQYF. The CDR3 DNA reads as TGTGCCAGCAGCTTCGGAACCGGGGACACGGAGACCCAGTACTTC.

The rearrangement joins TRBV4-3 to TRBJ2-7; a weak D match, TRBD2 (6 bases). Germline V gene lookup returns CDR1 LGHNA and CDR2 YSLEER. There are 13 residues in the CDR3. The ends were cut back, 2 bases at V and 6 bases at J, with 11 bases in the middle. Here the CDR3 DNA reads TGCGCCAGCAGCCAACCGGGAGAAAGCGAGCAGTACTTC. Encoded protein: CASSQPGESEQYF.

This clone showed up just once. The chain recombines TRBV7-3 with TRBJ2-2; 8 positions agree with TRBD1. The V segment lost 5 bases and the J segment 5 bases; nucleotides outside the gene matches: 7. The CDR3 runs 15 residues. From germline, CDR1 is SGHTA and CDR2 FQGTGA. The CDR3 is CASSLDRGVTGELFF. Written as DNA, the CDR3 is TGTGCCAGCAGCCTCGACAGGGGAGTAACCGGGGAGCTGTTTTTT.

The CDR3 reads CARSLAHSSYEQYV. In DNA, the CDR3 is TGTGCCAGAAGCTTGGCCCACAGTTCCTACGAGCAGTACGTC. The gene calls are TRBV5-3 and TRBJ2-7; no definite D call. TRBV5-3 falls under the ORF class, with uncertain function. Trimming removed 0 bases from V and 1 base from J, with 8 bases in between. The CDR3 consists of 14 residues.

J is TRBJ1-4 and V is TRBV4-3; unclear D gene. The length of the CDR3 is 17 residues. V was cut by 1 base and J by 2 bases, with 14 bases left in between. The V gene's germline CDR1 is LGHNA and CDR2 YSLEER. CDR3 residues: CASSQGPSSGTNEKLFF. The CDR3 DNA reads as TGCGCCAGCAGCCAAGGCCCCTCCTCCGGGACTAATGAAAAACTGTTTTTT.

The chain carries TRBV7-9 and TRBJ2-5; weak D call: TRBD2 (6 bases). Trimming pared 2 bases from V and 5 bases from J, leaving 12 bases between. This CDR3 is built from 14 residues. The germline gives CDR1 SEHNR, CDR2 FQNEAQ (reference sequence). The CDR3 spells CASSLFTGGETQYF. CDR3 in DNA: TGTGCCAGCAGCTTATTCACAGGAGGGGAGACCCAGTACTTC.

The chain links TRBV7-2 to TRBJ1-1; the D gene is possibly TRBD1 (5 bases). Between the trimmed V and J ends, which lost 2 bases and 2 bases, there was a span of 15 bases. The CDR3 loop spans 16 amino acids. CDR1 SGHTA and CDR2 FQGNSA come from the germline V gene. The CDR3 nucleotides read TGTGCCAGCAGCTTAACGGTCGGGGGACCAAACACTGAAGCTTTCTTT. Translated: CASSLTVGGPNTEAFF.

The V gene is TRBV4-2, the J gene TRBJ2-3, with 8 bases lining up with TRBD2. The germline V gene has CDR1 LGHNA and CDR2 YNFKEQ. This CDR3 is built from 18 residues. V shed 0 bases, J shed 6 bases, and the junction held 14 bases outside the gene matches. CDR3 coding DNA: TGTGCCAGCAGCCAAGAGGGAGCACGGGGGGGCGGTGAGGATACGCAGTATTTT. Protein: CASSQEGARGGGEDTQYF.

The chain employs TRBV9 and TRBJ2-1; TRBD1 matches at 7 bases. Germline CDR1 and CDR2: SGDLS and YYNGEE. The CDR3 is 16 amino acids. V trimming: 4 bases; J trimming: 5 bases; junction bases outside the gene matches: 12. The CDR3 bases are TGTGCCAGCAGCCCCCGACAGGGAATATATGACAATGAGCAGTTCTTC. This encodes CASSPRQGIYDNEQFF.

The chain uses TRBV24-1 and TRBJ2-2; 10 positions match TRBD1. The trim removed 3 bases at V and 7 bases at J, leaving 7 bases unmatched. There are 16 residues in the CDR3. Germline CDR1 KGHDR, CDR2 SFDVKD. The CDR3 DNA reads as TGTGCCACCAGTGATACCGGGACAGGGGACGACGGGGAGCTGTTTTTT. It specifies CATSDTGTGDDGELFF.

The genes are TRBV3-1 (or the pseudogene TRBV3-2) and TRBJ2-7; TRBD2 aligns across 10 bases. The CDR3 is made up of 15 amino acids. Germline V gene sequence: CDR1 LGHDT, CDR2 YNNKEL (reference sequence). V dropped 8 bases and J dropped 3; count of bases not matched to a gene: 10. The CDR3, as DNA: TGTGCCAGCTCCGAGGGACTAGCGAGAAGCTACGAGCAGTACTTC. Its translation: CASSEGLARSYEQYF.

J is TRBJ2-7 and V is TRBV7-6; 11 bases agree with TRBD2. The V and J ends lost 5 bases and 3 bases, in that order; junction bases with no gene match: 9. CDR3 length: 16 residues. Germline loops: CDR1 SGHVS, CDR2 FNYEAQ. The CDR3 DNA reads TGTGCCAGCAGCCCTCACGGGACTAGCGGACTCTACGAGCAGTACTTC. As protein: CASSPHGTSGLYEQYF.

This chain connects TRBV5-1 to TRBJ1-5; perhaps TRBD1 as D (5 bases). The V gene's germline CDR1 is SGHRS and CDR2 YFSETQ. The CDR3 has 15 amino acids. Trimming left V 3 bases short and J 7 bases short, with 17 bases between. CDR3 loop: CASSSGEGARQPQHF. Here the CDR3 DNA reads TGCGCCAGCAGCTCTGGCGAAGGGGCGCGACAGCCCCAGCATTTT.

Concerning this clone: This same CDR3 is encoded by further DNA sequences in the sample. The chain couples TRBV5-1 to TRBJ2-7; D is undetermined. The CDR3 has 14 amino acids. Germline CDR1 SGHRS, CDR2 YFSETQ. Trimming cost V 0 bases and J 2 bases, with 9 bases left between them. In nucleotides, the CDR3 is TGCGCCAGCAGCTTGGTGGCAGAACCCTACGAGCAGTACTTC. Translated: CASSLVAEPYEQYF.

The rearrangement joins TRBV18 to TRBJ2-7; 9 bases align to TRBD1. J was trimmed by 4 bases and V by 3 bases; bases with no gene match: 4. This CDR3 is built from 14 residues. Germline lookup yields CDR1 KGHSH and CDR2 LQKENI. This CDR3 is CASSPSQGAYEQYF. CDR3 sequence (DNA): TGTGCCAGCTCACCCTCACAGGGGGCTTACGAGCAGTACTTC.

CDR3 residues: CASSYWGTGNQPQHF. DNA of the CDR3: TGTGCCAGCAGTTACTGGGGGACAGGGAATCAGCCCCAGCATTTT. The chain combines TRBV6-2 or TRBV6-3 with TRBJ1-5; 9 nucleotides match TRBD1. This CDR3 contains 15 residues. Per the germline V gene, CDR1 is MNHEY and CDR2 is SVGEGT. J was trimmed by 4 bases and V by 1 base; bases with no gene match: 2.

V is TRBV6-2 or TRBV6-3 and J is TRBJ2-2, with 9 bases aligning to TRBD2. The CDR3 covers 15 residues. The V and J ends lost 5 bases and 0 bases, in that order; junction bases with no gene match: 1. Germline V gene data show CDR1 as MNHEY and CDR2 as SVGEGT. The CDR3 is CASSRLAANTGELFF. The CDR3 DNA reads as TGTGCCAGCAGTCGACTAGCGGCGAACACCGGGGAGCTGTTTTTT.

This clone was counted a single time. The V call is TRBV5-1, the J call TRBJ1-1; 7 bases are shared with TRBD1. The CDR3 contains 16 residues. V lost 1 base to trimming and J lost 0 bases; unmatched junction nucleotides: 6. The germline V gene has CDR1 SGHRS and CDR2 YFSETQ. The CDR3 sequence is CASSLTAGGMNTEAFF. The CDR3 bases are TGCGCCAGCAGCTTGACGGCAGGGGGTATGAACACTGAAGCTTTCTTT.

The V call is TRBV6-5, the J call TRBJ1-6; no firm D call. V lost 8 bases, J lost 8 bases, and 13 bases lay in between. Germline V gene data show CDR1 as MNHEY and CDR2 as SVGAGI. The CDR3 covers 13 residues. CDR3 loop: CASGQTIYSPLHF. CDR3 DNA sequence: TGTGCCAGCGGGCAGACAATCTATTCACCCCTCCACTTT.

This clone was recorded once. The V and J genes are TRBV11-1 and TRBJ1-1, with 7 bases lining up with TRBD1. Trimming cost V 5 bases and J 8 bases; bases outside gene matches: 5. The CDR3 length is 12 residues. The V gene's germline CDR1 is SGHAT and CDR2 FQDESV (reference sequence). The CDR3 is CASSPDRFEAFF. CDR3 DNA sequence: TGTGCCAGCAGCCCGGACAGGTTCGAAGCTTTCTTT. Looking up the rest from reference TRBV11-1 and TRBJ1-1 gives the full variable domain: EAEVAQSPRYKITEKSQAVAFWCDPISGHATLYWYRQILGQGPELLVQFQDESVVDDSQLPKDRFSAERLKGVDSTLKIQPAELGDSAMYLCASSPDRFEAFFGQGTRLTVV.

V and J are TRBV6-2 or TRBV6-3 and TRBJ1-2; no clear D. Trimming removed 2 bases at V and 8 bases at J, with 9 bases between. Per germline, CDR1 MNHEY and CDR2 SVGEGT. This CDR3 has 12 residues. The CDR3 protein is CASSYLESGYTF. The DNA of the CDR3 is TGTGCCAGCAGTTACCTGGAGAGCGGCTACACCTTC.

The CDR3 spells CASSPPGSYGYTF. For the CDR3, the DNA is TGTGCCAGCTCACCTCCGGGGAGCTATGGCTACACCTTC. V and J are TRBV18 and TRBJ1-2; D not certain. There are 13 residues in the CDR3. Germline CDR1 KGHSH, CDR2 LQKENI. V was cut by 3 bases and J by 4 bases, with 9 bases left in between.

The V call is TRBV28, the J call TRBJ1-2; 8 bases fit TRBD1. This CDR3 spans 14 amino acids. V dropped 5 bases and J dropped 4; count of bases not matched to a gene: 6. Germline values: CDR1 MDHEN, CDR2 SYDVKM. CDR3 sequence: CASSMQGAGYGYTF. In nucleotides, the CDR3 is TGTGCCAGCAGTATGCAGGGGGCCGGCTATGGCTACACCTTC.

The J gene is TRBJ2-7, the V gene TRBV30, with 8 bases that match TRBD1. Germline V CDR1 and CDR2: GTSNPN, SVGIG (reference sequence). With 2 bases clipped from V and 2 bases from J, the junction kept 8 bases outside the gene matches. CDR3 length equals 15 residues. This CDR3 is CAWSRGTGLTYEQYF. CDR3 nucleotides: TGTGCCTGGAGTCGGGGGACAGGCCTGACCTACGAGCAGTACTTC.

The chain uses TRBV19 and TRBJ1-2, with D hard to call. The germline gives CDR1 LNHDA, CDR2 SQIVND (reference sequence). The V end was cut by 6 bases, the J end by 2 bases, with 10 bases between. This CDR3 comprises 13 residues. The CDR3, as DNA: TGTGCCAGTAGCGAGCGGCAGAACTATGGCTACACCTTC. Encoded protein: CASSERQNYGYTF.

In its sample, this clone was seen once. This chain uses TRBV15 with TRBJ2-1, with 10 bases lining up with TRBD2. From germline, CDR1 is LNHNV and CDR2 YYDKDF (reference sequence). CDR3 length: 18 amino acids. J lost 3 bases, V lost 5 bases, and 13 bases had no gene match. The CDR3, as DNA: TGTGCCACCAGCCCAAAGGGAGTAGCGGGAGGTAACTACAATGAGCAGTTCTTC. Translated: CATSPKGVAGGNYNEQFF.

V usage is TRBV18 and J usage is TRBJ2-5; TRBD1 matches 11 bases. The J segment lost 5 bases and the V segment lost 3 bases, leaving 8 bases of the junction unmatched. This CDR3 has 16 amino acids. The germline V gene encodes CDR1 KGHSH and CDR2 LQKENI. For the CDR3, the DNA is TGTGCCAGCTCACCCGAGGACAGGGGGCATGGGGAGACCCAGTACTTC. The encoded protein is CASSPEDRGHGETQYF.

In its sample, this clone was seen once. In DNA, the CDR3 is TGCGCCAGCCAAACGGGACACCCGAGCTCTGGAAACACCATATATTTT. Translation gives CASQTGHPSSGNTIYF. The rearrangement joins TRBV5-1 to TRBJ1-3; D perhaps matches TRBD1 (6 bases). The germline V and J ends were trimmed by 7 bases and 0 bases, with 17 bases remaining between them. Germline lookup yields CDR1 SGHRS and CDR2 YFSETQ. This CDR3 spans 16 amino acids.